This paragraph covers one TCR beta chain sequence. The ends were cut back, 0 bases at V and 1 base at J, with 7 bases in the middle. Germline lookup yields CDR1 LNHNV and CDR2 YYDKDF (reference sequence). CDR3 length equals 14 residues. The source of the sample is a study of cytomegalovirus exposure and HLA in healthy donors. This PCR relied on a set of 60 Vbeta primers and 13 Jbeta primers. The data were produced by immunoSEQ multiplex PCR, yet TCRdb's version contains in-frame clones alone and is incomplete. The sample consists of under 85,000 clones, about 70% of them appearing once. The chain joins TRBV15 to TRBJ2-7, with D unresolved. The clonotype comes from a man aged 18 to 30 in good health and CMV-seronegative. Sequences were obtained from PBMCs. Here the CDR3 reads CATSRDKQSYEQYV. CDR3 bases: TGTGCCACCAGCAGAGATAAACAGTCCTACGAGCAGTACGTC.